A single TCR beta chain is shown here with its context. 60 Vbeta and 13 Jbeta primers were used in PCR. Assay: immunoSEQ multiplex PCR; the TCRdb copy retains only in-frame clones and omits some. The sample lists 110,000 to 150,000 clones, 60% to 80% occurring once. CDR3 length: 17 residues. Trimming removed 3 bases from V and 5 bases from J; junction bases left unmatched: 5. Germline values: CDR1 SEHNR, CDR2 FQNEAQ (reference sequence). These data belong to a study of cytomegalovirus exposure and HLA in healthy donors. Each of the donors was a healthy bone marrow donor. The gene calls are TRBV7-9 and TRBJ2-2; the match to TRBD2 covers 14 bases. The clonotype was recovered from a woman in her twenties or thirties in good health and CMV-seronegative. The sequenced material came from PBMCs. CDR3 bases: TGTGCCAGCAGCTTGGGACTAGCGGGAGTTCTTACCGGGGAGCTGTTTTTT. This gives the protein CASSLGLAGVLTGELFF.